A single sample gave rise to the 29 T cell receptor beta chains below, sequenced in a study of cytomegalovirus exposure and HLA in healthy donors. This PCR relied on a set of 60 Vbeta primers and 13 Jbeta primers. Profiling relied on immunoSEQ multiplex PCR, and the TCRdb table lists in-frame clones only, not all of them. The sample has 95,000 to 100,000 clones; about 80% are singletons. The sequencing input was PBMCs. These TCRs come from a female donor in good health and CMV-seropositive.

Remarks on this clone: Germline is not matched at one junction end, which may reflect a read error. The rearrangement joins TRBV2 to TRBJ1-3; TRBD1 agrees at 7 bases. The CDR3 spans 10 residues. Germline V gives CDR1 SNHLY, CDR2 FYNNEI. The CDR3: CASGGRGSHF. As DNA, the CDR3 is TGTGCCAGCGGGGGCAGGGGGAGTCATTTT.

V gene TRBV5-4 combines with J gene TRBJ2-7, with TRBD2 matching 7 bases. V was pared by 7 bases and J by 3 bases, with 16 bases of the junction left unmatched. This CDR3 has 16 amino acids. Germline loops: CDR1 SGHNT, CDR2 YYREEE (reference sequence). For the CDR3, the DNA is TGTGCCAGCGCCCCGGAGGGCGGGGGTCCCCGCTACGAGCAGTACTTC. Encoded protein: CASAPEGGGPRYEQYF. Full variable domain (rest looked up from reference TRBV5-4 and TRBJ2-7): ETGVTQSPTHLIKTRGQQVTLRCSSQSGHNTVSWYQQALGQGPQFIFQYYREEENGRGNFPPRFSGLQFPNYSSELNVNALELDDSALYLCASAPEGGGPRYEQYFGPGTRLTVT.

CDR3 DNA sequence: TGTGCCAGCAGTGAAGGGGTGGGCACTGAAGCTTTCTTT. Translated, it gives CASSEGVGTEAFF. This chain joins TRBV6-4 and TRBJ1-1; a weak D match, TRBD1 (5 bases). Germline V gives CDR1 MRHNA, CDR2 SNTAGT. This CDR3 comprises 13 residues. The germline V and J ends were trimmed by 3 bases and 4 bases, with 9 bases remaining between them.

This rearrangement joins TRBV10-3 to TRBJ2-3; 8 nucleotides match TRBD2. V lost 2 bases and J lost 4; bases outside the gene matches: 8. Germline CDR1 reads ENHRY; CDR2 reads SYGVKD. The CDR3 covers 16 residues. In DNA, the CDR3 is TGTGCCATCAGTGAGCCCGGACTAGCCTTCGCAGATACGCAGTATTTT. Protein sequence: CAISEPGLAFADTQYF.

CDR3 nucleotide sequence: TGCGCCAGCTCTCACGACAGCTACAATGAGCAGTTCTTC. Translating gives CASSHDSYNEQFF. This chain uses TRBV5-1 with TRBJ2-1, with TRBD1 as a possible D gene (5 bases). V was clipped by 7 bases and J by 3 bases, with 11 bases between them. This CDR3 is built from 13 residues. The V gene's germline CDR1 is SGHRS and CDR2 YFSETQ.

The chain joins TRBV18 to TRBJ2-7; 7 bases are a match to TRBD1. Per germline, CDR1 KGHSH and CDR2 LQKENI. The CDR3 sequence is 16 residues long. V shed 4 bases and J 0 bases; nucleotides not matched to a gene: 9. CDR3 DNA sequence: TGTGCCAGCTCACAAAGGAACGGGACAGTCTCCTACGAGCAGTACTTC. This gives the protein CASSQRNGTVSYEQYF. Based on the CDR3 plus reference TRBV18 and TRBJ2-7, the full variable domain is NAGVMQNPRHLVRRRGQEARLRCSPMKGHSHVYWYRQLPEEGLKFMVYLQKENIIDESGMPKERFSAEFPKEGPSILRIQQVVRGDSAAYFCASSQRNGTVSYEQYFGPGTRLTVT.

The V gene is TRBV2, the J gene TRBJ2-7; 10 bases fit TRBD2. The ends lost 3 bases at V and 6 bases at J; junction bases unmatched: 5. Germline assignment: CDR1 SNHLY and CDR2 FYNNEI. The CDR3 runs to 14 residues. CDR3 in amino acids: CASSDSGRFGEQYF. CDR3 in DNA: TGTGCCAGCAGTGATAGCGGGAGGTTCGGCGAGCAGTACTTC.

This clone showed up just a few times. This rearrangement joins TRBV7-2 to TRBJ1-2, with 7 bases aligning to TRBD1. Unmatched junction bases numbered 10, after V lost 3 bases and J lost 3 bases. Germline V lookup: CDR1 SGHTA, CDR2 FQGNSA. This CDR3 has 16 amino acids. This CDR3 is CASSFYQTGTHYGYTF. Written as DNA, the CDR3 is TGTGCCAGCAGCTTCTACCAGACAGGGACGCACTATGGCTACACCTTC.

The rearrangement links TRBV7-9 to TRBJ2-1, with 9 bases aligning to TRBD2. The V gene end was trimmed by 3 bases and the J gene end by 4 bases; junction bases not matched to a gene: 10. Germline lookup yields CDR1 SEHNR and CDR2 FQNEAQ (reference sequence). The CDR3 is made up of 17 amino acids. CDR3 amino acids: CASSLAATSGPYNEQFF. The CDR3 DNA is TGTGCCAGCAGCTTGGCCGCGACTAGCGGCCCTTACAATGAGCAGTTCTTC.

The chain combines TRBV9 with TRBJ1-2, with TRBD1 matching 8 bases. The trim removed 4 bases at V and 7 bases at J, leaving 12 bases unmatched. There are 15 residues in the CDR3. CDR1 and CDR2 (germline): SGDLS, YYNGEE. The CDR3 is CASSPGQGWAGGYTF. CDR3 sequence (DNA): TGTGCCAGCAGCCCCGGACAGGGATGGGCCGGTGGCTACACCTTC.

Points on this clone: The same CDR3 is also encoded by other DNA sequences in this sample. The chain joins TRBV27 to TRBJ2-5, with 14 bases lining up with TRBD2. The germline gives CDR1 MNHEY, CDR2 SMNVEV (reference sequence). V trimming: 5 bases; J trimming: 5 bases; junction bases outside the gene matches: 4. CDR3 length: 15 residues. CDR3 amino acids: CASSPTSGRAETQYF. The CDR3 bases are TGTGCCAGCAGTCCGACTAGCGGGAGGGCGGAGACCCAGTACTTC.

The chain carries TRBV6-1 and TRBJ1-1; no firm D call. Germline V gives CDR1 MNHNS, CDR2 SASEGT. The CDR3 spans 13 residues. V lost 5 bases, J lost 1 base, and 8 bases lay in between. The CDR3 here is CASSLSRNTEAFF. The CDR3 DNA reads as TGTGCCAGCAGTCTTTCCAGGAACACTGAAGCTTTCTTT.

The rearrangement uses TRBV4-1 and TRBJ1-2; D unclear. The CDR3 contains 15 residues. Trimming cost V 6 bases and J 0 bases, with 14 bases left between them. Germline V gene lookup returns CDR1 MGHRA and CDR2 YSYEKL. CDR3 amino acids: CASRLVANSNYGYTF. The CDR3 DNA reads as TGCGCCAGCAGGCTAGTGGCAAATTCTAACTATGGCTACACCTTC.

V is TRBV19 and J is TRBJ2-2, with 8 bases fitting TRBD1. J gave up 6 bases and V 6 bases, and 12 bases lay outside the gene matches. Germline lookup yields CDR1 LNHDA and CDR2 SQIVND (reference sequence). The CDR3 contains 16 residues. CDR3 residues: CASRDRTGKGAGELFF. The DNA for the CDR3 is TGTGCCAGTAGGGATAGGACAGGGAAGGGCGCCGGGGAGCTGTTTTTT. Based on the CDR3 plus reference TRBV19 and TRBJ2-2, the full variable domain is DGGITQSPKYLFRKEGQNVTLSCEQNLNHDAMYWYRQDPGQGLRLIYYSQIVNDFQKGDIAEGYSVSREKKESFPLTVTSAQKNPTAFYLCASRDRTGKGAGELFFGEGSRLTVL.

This clone was seen just once. V is TRBV10-1 and J is TRBJ2-2; tentative D call: TRBD1 (6 bases). This CDR3 has 14 residues. Trimming shortened V by 7 bases and J by 3 bases, and 12 bases separated the two germline ends. CDR1 WNHNN and CDR2 SYGVQD come from the germline V gene (reference sequence). CDR3 protein: CASKSGADTGELFF. CDR3 DNA: TGCGCCAGCAAATCAGGGGCAGACACCGGGGAGCTGTTTTTT.

The chain links TRBV5-1 to TRBJ1-1, with 9 bases fitting TRBD1. This CDR3 spans 15 amino acids. Germline V gene data show CDR1 as SGHRS and CDR2 as YFSETQ. After removal of 4 bases from V and 1 base from J, the junction contained 5 bases not matched to a gene. CDR3 residues: CASSRGQGKNTEAFF. Written as DNA, the CDR3 is TGCGCCAGCAGCCGTGGACAGGGGAAGAACACTGAAGCTTTCTTT.

The genes are TRBV14 and TRBJ2-1, with D tentatively TRBD2 (6 bases). CDR3 length: 16 amino acids. CDR1 and CDR2 from the germline V gene are SGHDN and FVKESK. The V and J ends lost 0 bases and 5 bases respectively, with 14 bases between them. CDR3 DNA: TGTGCCAGCAGCCAAGATCGCTCGGCTAGCGACAATGAGCAGTTCTTC. Protein: CASSQDRSASDNEQFF.

This chain uses TRBV7-2 with TRBJ2-5, with TRBD1 as a possible D gene (7 bases). Trimming took 2 bases from V and 3 from J, leaving 16 bases between them. CDR1 and CDR2 (germline): SGHTA, FQGNSA. The CDR3 is 16 residues long. CDR3 in amino acids: CASSLRWRGREETQYF. CDR3 DNA: TGTGCCAGCAGCTTACGGTGGAGGGGGCGTGAAGAGACCCAGTACTTC.

The V call is TRBV28, the J call TRBJ2-3, with TRBD2 matching 11 bases. Germline CDR1 MDHEN, CDR2 SYDVKM. The CDR3 sequence is 15 residues long. The junction had 5 bases not matched to a gene; V was cut back by 3 bases and J by 6 bases. The CDR3 spells CASSFPSGRWDTQYF. Here the CDR3 DNA reads TGTGCCAGCAGTTTCCCTAGCGGGAGGTGGGATACGCAGTATTTT.

The chain couples TRBV5-1 to TRBJ2-5, with D maybe TRBD2 (5 bases). The length of the CDR3 is 15 residues. Trimming removed 3 bases from V and 5 bases from J, with 17 bases in between. CDR1 and CDR2 (germline): SGHRS, YFSETQ. CDR3 amino acids: CASSWARGSGETQYF. Here the CDR3 DNA reads TGCGCCAGCAGCTGGGCACGGGGTTCCGGGGAGACCCAGTACTTC.

In regard to this clone: Sequence at one end of the junction differs from germline and may be a read error. The rearrangement joins TRBV27 to TRBJ2-5; 7 bases match TRBD1. This CDR3 is 15 amino acids long. Germline values: CDR1 MNHEY, CDR2 SMNVEV (reference sequence). DNA for the CDR3: TGTGTCAGCAGTGTGACAAGACAGGGTCGGGAGACCCAGTACTTC. Encoded protein: CVSSVTRQGRETQYF.

This chain joins TRBV7-8 and TRBJ1-5; no firm D call. V was shortened by 2 bases and J by 3 bases, with 11 bases between the two germline ends. The CDR3 extends over 15 amino acids. CDR1 SGHVS and CDR2 FQNEAQ come from the germline V gene. The CDR3 loop is CASSLLNTFNQPQHF. The CDR3 DNA follows: TGTGCCAGCAGCTTACTCAACACCTTCAATCAGCCCCAGCATTTT.

CDR3: CASSRTGSFATNEKLFF. The CDR3 coding sequence is TGTGCCAGCTCGCGGACAGGTTCCTTTGCAACTAATGAAAAACTGTTTTTT. The genes are TRBV18 and TRBJ1-4, with TRBD1 identical over 7 bases. The CDR3 runs 17 residues. Germline V gene lookup returns CDR1 KGHSH and CDR2 LQKENI. J lost 0 bases, V lost 6 bases, and 10 bases had no gene match.

The chain uses TRBV27 and TRBJ1-2; D is uncertain. Trimming shortened V by 5 bases and J by 7 bases, and 17 bases separated the two germline ends. The CDR3 extends over 14 amino acids. Germline CDR1 and CDR2: MNHEY and SMNVEV (reference sequence). The DNA for the CDR3 is TGTGCCAGCAGTAGACCGGGATCCCCTCTTGGCTACACCTTC. This sequence encodes CASSRPGSPLGYTF.

This chain connects TRBV4-2 to TRBJ2-7, with 8 bases fitting TRBD1. J gave up 2 bases and V 0 bases, and 9 bases lay outside the gene matches. From germline, CDR1 is LGHNA and CDR2 YNFKEQ. CDR3 length: 17 amino acids. The DNA of the CDR3 is TGTGCCAGCAGCCAAGATAGGCGGACAGGGTTTGCCTACGAGCAGTACTTC. Translated, it gives CASSQDRRTGFAYEQYF.

The chain couples TRBV5-4 to TRBJ1-1; tentatively, D is TRBD1 (5 bases). This CDR3 comprises 14 residues. Trimming stripped 3 bases from V and 4 bases from J, with 13 bases between. Germline V gives CDR1 SGHNT, CDR2 YYREEE (reference sequence). CDR3 coding DNA: TGTGCCAGCAGCTGGGGGGTGCGCCGCACTGAAGCTTTCTTT. This codes for CASSWGVRRTEAFF.

The V gene is TRBV6-1, the J gene TRBJ2-7, with a possible D match to TRBD1 (6 bases). This CDR3 is built from 16 residues. Trimming removed 3 bases from V and 0 bases from J, with 15 bases in between. Germline loops: CDR1 MNHNS, CDR2 SASEGT. Written as DNA, the CDR3 is TGTGCCAGCAGTGACGGACAGAAAGTGGGCTCCTACGAGCAGTACTTC. Translation gives CASSDGQKVGSYEQYF.

V gene TRBV7-2 combines with J gene TRBJ2-1; TRBD2 matches at 12 bases. The CDR3 sequence is 15 residues long. Trimming cost V 7 bases and J 6 bases; bases outside gene matches: 7. Germline V gene data show CDR1 as SGHTA and CDR2 as FQGNSA. The CDR3 sequence is CASNYLAGGLNEQFF. CDR3 in DNA: TGTGCCAGCAACTATCTAGCGGGGGGGCTCAATGAGCAGTTCTTC.

The chain carries TRBV19 and TRBJ2-6; a weak D match, TRBD2 (5 bases). CDR3 length: 16 amino acids. From germline, CDR1 is LNHDA and CDR2 SQIVND (reference sequence). V was shortened by 5 bases and J by 1 base, with 12 bases between the two germline ends. In DNA, the CDR3 is TGTGCCAGTAGTCTCACACTAGGTTCTGGGGCCAACGTCCTGACTTTC. Its protein is CASSLTLGSGANVLTF.